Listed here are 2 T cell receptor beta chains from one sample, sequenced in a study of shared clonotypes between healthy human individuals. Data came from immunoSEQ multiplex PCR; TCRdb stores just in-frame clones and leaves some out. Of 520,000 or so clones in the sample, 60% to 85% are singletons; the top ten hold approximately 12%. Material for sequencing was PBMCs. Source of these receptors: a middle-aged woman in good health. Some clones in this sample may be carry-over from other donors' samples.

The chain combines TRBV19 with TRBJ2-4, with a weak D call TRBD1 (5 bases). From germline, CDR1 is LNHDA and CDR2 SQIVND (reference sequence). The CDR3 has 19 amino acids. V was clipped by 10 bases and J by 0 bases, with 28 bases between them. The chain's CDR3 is CAKPAGPDGLFIAKNIQYF. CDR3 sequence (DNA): TGTGCCAAACCCGCAGGGCCAGACGGGCTTTTTATAGCCAAAAACATTCAGTACTTC.

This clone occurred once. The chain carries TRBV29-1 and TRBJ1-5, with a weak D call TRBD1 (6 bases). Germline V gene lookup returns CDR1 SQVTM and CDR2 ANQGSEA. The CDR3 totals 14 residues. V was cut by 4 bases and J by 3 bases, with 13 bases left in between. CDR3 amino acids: CSVAAGANNQPQHF. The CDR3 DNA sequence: TGCAGCGTTGCGGCAGGGGCAAACAATCAGCCCCAGCATTTT.